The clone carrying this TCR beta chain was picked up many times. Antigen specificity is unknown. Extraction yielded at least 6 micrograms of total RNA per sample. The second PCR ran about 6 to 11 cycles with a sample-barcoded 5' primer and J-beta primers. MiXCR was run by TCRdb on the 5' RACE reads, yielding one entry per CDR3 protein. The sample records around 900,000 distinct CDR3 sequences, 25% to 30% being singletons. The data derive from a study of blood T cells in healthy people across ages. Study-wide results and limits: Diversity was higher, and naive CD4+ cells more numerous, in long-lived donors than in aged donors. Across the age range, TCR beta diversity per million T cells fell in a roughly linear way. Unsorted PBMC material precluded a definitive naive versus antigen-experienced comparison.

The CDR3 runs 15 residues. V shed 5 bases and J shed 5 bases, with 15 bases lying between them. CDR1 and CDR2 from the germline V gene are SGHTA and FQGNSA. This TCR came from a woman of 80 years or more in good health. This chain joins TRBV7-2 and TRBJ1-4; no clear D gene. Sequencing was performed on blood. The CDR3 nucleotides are TGTGCCAGCAGCCCGAGAGCCGGTGGGAATGAAAAACTGTTTTTT. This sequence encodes CASSPRAGGNEKLFF.